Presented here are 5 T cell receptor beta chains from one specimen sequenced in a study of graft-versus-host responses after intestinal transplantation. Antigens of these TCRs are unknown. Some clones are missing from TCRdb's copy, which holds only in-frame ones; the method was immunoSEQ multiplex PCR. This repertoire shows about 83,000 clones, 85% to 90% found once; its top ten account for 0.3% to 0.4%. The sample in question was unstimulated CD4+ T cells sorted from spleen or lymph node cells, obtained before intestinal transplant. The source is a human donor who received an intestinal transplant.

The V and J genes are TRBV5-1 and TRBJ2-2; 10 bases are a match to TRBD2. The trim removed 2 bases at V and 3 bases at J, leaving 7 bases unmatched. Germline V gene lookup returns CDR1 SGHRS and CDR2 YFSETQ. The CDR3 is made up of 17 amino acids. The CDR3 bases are TGCGCCAGCAGCTTAGCCCTCCTAGCGGGAGACACCGGGGAGCTGTTTTTT. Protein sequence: CASSLALLAGDTGELFF.

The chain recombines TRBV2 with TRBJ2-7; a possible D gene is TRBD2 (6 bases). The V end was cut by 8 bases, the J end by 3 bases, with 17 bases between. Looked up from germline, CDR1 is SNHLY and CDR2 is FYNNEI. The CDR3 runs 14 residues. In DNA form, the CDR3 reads TGTGCCAGCGCCCGATGGGACTCAGACTACGAGCAGTACTTC. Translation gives CASARWDSDYEQYF.

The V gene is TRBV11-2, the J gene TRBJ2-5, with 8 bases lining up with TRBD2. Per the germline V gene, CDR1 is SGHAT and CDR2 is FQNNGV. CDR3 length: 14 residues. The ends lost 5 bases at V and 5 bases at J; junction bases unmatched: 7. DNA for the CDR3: TGTGCCAGCAGCCCCTCGGGGGGGAGGGAGACCCAGTACTTC. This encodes CASSPSGGRETQYF.

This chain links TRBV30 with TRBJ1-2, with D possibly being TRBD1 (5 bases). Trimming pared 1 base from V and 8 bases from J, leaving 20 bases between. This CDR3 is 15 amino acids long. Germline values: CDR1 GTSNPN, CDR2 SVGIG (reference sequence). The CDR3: CAWSADPGWGWGYTF. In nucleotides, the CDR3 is TGTGCCTGGAGTGCCGACCCAGGGTGGGGATGGGGCTACACCTTC.

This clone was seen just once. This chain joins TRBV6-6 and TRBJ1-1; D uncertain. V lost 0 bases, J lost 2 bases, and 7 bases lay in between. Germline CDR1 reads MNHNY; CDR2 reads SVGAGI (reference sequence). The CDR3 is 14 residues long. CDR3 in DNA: TGTGCCAGCAGTTACTCGGGTAGCAACACTGAAGCTTTCTTT. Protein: CASSYSGSNTEAFF.